This T cell receptor beta chain was captured in a study of shared T cell receptors in the human thymus. V dropped 5 bases and J dropped 0 bases, with 19 bases sitting between them. From germline, CDR1 is SGHTA and CDR2 FQGNSA. There are 17 residues in the CDR3. Generated by immunoSEQ multiplex PCR, the TCRdb table keeps only in-frame clones and is missing some. The sample has 700,000 or so clones, 80% to 90% seen once; the top ten hold roughly 0.01%. Another study also made use of these data, one on human thymus T cells.

The specimen was thymocytes. This receptor was taken from a girl under two years old with a congenital heart defect. J is TRBJ2-5 and V is TRBV7-2; D remains ambiguous. The CDR3 loop is CASSQTPLRRDQETQYF. The CDR3 DNA sequence: TGTGCCAGCAGCCAAACCCCCTTGAGGAGAGACCAAGAGACCCAGTACTTC.